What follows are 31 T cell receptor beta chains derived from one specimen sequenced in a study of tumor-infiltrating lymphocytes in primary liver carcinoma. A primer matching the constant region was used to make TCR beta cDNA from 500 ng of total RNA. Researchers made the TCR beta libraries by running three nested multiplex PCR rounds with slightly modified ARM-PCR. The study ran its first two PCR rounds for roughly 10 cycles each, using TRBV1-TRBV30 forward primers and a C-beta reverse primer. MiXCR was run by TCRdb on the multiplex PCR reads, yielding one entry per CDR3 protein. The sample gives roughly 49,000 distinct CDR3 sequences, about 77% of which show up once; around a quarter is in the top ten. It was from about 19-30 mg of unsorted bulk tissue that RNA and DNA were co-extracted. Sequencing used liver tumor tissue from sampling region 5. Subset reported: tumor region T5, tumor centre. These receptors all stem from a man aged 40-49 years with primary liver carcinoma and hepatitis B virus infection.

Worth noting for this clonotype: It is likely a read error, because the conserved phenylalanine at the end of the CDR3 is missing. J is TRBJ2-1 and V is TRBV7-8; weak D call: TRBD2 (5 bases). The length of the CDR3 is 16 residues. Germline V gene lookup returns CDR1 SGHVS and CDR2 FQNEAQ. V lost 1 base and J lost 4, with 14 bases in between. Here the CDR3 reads CASSLGVARKYNEQFL. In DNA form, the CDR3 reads TGTGCCAGCAGCTTAGGAGTAGCGCGGAAATACAATGAGCAGTTCCTC.

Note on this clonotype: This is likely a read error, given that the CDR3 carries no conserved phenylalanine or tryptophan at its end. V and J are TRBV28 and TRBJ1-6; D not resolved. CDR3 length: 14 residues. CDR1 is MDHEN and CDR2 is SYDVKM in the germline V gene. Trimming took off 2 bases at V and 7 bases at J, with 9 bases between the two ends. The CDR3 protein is CASSLTGLNSPLHL. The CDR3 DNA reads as TGTGCCAGCAGTTTAACCGGGTTAAATTCACCCCTCCACCTT.

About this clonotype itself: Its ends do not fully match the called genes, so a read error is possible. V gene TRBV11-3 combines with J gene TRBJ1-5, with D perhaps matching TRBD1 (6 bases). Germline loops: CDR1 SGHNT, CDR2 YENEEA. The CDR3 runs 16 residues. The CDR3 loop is CVSSDRQRGDNQPQHF. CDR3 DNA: TGTGTCAGCAGCGACCGACAGCGGGGGGACAATCAACCCCAGCATTTT.

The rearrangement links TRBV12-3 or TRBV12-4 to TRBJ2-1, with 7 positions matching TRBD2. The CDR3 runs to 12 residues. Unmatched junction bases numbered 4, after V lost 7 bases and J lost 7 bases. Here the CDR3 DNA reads TGTGCCAGCATCGGGAGGAGAAATGAGCAGTTCTTC. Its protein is CASIGRRNEQFF.

CDR3 amino acids: CSVSGTGTSDTLYF. The CDR3 DNA follows: TGCAGCGTTTCCGGGACAGGGACGTCAGATACACTGTATTTT. The V gene is TRBV29-1, the J gene TRBJ2-3; 9 bases align to TRBD1. Germline V CDR1 and CDR2: SQVTM, ANQGSEA. CDR3 size: 14 residues. V shed 5 bases and J 14 bases; nucleotides not matched to a gene: 17.

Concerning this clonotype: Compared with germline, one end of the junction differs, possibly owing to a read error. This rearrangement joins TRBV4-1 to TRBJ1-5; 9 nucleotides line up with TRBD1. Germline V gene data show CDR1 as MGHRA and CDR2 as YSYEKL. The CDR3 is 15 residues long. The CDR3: CANSQRDRANQPKHF. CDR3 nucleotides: TGCGCCAACAGCCAACGGGACAGGGCCAATCAGCCCAAGCATTTT.

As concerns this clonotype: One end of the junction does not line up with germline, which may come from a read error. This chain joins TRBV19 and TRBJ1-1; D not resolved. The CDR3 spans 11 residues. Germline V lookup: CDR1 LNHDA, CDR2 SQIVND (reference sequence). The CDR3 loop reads CASSVNTGAFF. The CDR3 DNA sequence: TGTGCCAGTAGTGTGAACACTGGAGCTTTCTTT.

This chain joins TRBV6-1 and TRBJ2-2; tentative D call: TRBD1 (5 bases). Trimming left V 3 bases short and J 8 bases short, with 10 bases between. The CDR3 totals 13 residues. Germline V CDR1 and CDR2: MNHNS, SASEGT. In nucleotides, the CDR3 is TGTGCCAGCAGTGAGTACAGGTTTGGGGAGCTGTTTTTT. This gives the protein CASSEYRFGELFF.

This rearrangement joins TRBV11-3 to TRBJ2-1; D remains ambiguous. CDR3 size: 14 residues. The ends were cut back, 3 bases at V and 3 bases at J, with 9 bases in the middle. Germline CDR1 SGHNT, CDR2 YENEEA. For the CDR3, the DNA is TGTGCCAGCAGCTTCGCCAGTCACTACAATGAGCAGTTCTTC. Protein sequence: CASSFASHYNEQFF. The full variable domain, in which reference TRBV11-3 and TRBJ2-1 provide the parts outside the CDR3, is EAGVVQSPRYKIIEKKQPVAFWCNPISGHNTLYWYLQNLGQGPELLIRYENEEAVDDSQLPKDRFSAERLKGVDSTLKIQPAELGDSAVYLCASSFASHYNEQFFGPGTRLTVL.

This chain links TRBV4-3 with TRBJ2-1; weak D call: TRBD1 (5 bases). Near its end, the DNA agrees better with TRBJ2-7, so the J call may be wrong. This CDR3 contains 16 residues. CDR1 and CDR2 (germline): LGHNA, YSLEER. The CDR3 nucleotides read TGCGCCAGCAGTCAATTCCCCTCCCCGGCGGACAATGAGCAGTACTTC. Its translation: CASSQFPSPADNEQYF.

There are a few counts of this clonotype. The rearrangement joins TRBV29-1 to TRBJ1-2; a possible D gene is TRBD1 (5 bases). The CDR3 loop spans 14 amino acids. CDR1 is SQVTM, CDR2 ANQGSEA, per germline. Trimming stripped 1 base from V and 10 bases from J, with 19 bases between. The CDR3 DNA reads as TGCAGCGTTGAAGCTGAAGAAGGGGTTGATGTCTACACCTTC. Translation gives CSVEAEEGVDVYTF. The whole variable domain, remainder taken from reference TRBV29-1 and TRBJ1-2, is SAVISQKPSRDICQRGTSLTIQCQVDSQVTMMFWYRQQPGQSLTLIATANQGSEATYESGFVIDKFPISRPNLTFSTLTVSNMSPEDSSIYLCSVEAEEGVDVYTFGSGTRLTVV.

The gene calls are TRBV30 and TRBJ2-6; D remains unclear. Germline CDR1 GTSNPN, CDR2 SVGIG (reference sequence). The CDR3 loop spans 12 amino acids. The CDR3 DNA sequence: TGTGCTCTCATCTCTGGGGCCAACGTCCTGACTTTC. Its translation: CALISGANVLTF.

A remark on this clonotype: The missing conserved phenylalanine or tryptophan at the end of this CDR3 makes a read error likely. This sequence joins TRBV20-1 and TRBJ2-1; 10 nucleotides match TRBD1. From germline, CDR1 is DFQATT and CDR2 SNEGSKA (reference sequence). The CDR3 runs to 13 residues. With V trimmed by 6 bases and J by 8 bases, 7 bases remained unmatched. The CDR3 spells CSARGTGDHEQFS. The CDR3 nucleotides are TGCAGTGCCAGGGGGACAGGGGACCATGAGCAGTTCTCC.

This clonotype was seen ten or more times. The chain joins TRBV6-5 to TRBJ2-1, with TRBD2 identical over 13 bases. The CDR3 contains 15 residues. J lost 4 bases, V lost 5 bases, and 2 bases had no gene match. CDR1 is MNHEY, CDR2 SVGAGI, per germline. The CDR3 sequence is CASSRLAGGYNEQFF. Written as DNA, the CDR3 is TGTGCCAGCAGTCGACTAGCGGGAGGATACAATGAGCAGTTCTTC.

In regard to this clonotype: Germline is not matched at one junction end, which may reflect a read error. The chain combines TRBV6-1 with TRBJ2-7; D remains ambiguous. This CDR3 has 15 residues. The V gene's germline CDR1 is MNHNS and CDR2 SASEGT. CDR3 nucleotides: TGTGCTAGCAGGCGAGGCCCGGGCATTTTCTACGAGCAGTACTTC. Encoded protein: CASRRGPGIFYEQYF.

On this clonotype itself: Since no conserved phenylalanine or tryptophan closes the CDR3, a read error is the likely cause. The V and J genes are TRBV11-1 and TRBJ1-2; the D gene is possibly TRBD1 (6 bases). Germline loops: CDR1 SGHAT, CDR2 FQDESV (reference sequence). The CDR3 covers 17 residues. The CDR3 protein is CANSRTGTLIVNYGYTL. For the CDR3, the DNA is TGTGCCAACAGCCGAACCGGGACACTAATAGTTAACTATGGCTACACCCTC.

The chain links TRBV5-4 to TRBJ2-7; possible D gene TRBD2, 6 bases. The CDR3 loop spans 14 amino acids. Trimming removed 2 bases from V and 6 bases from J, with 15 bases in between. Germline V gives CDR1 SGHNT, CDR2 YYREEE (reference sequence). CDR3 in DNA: TGTGCCAGCAGCTTACAGACTAGAGGGAGCGAGCAGTACTTC. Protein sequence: CASSLQTRGSEQYF.

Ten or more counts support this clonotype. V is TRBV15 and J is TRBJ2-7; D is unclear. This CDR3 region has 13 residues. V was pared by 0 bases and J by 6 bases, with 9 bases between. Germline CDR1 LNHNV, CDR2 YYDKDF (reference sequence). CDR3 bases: TGTGCCACCAGCAGAGACACGTTACGCGAGCAGTACTTC. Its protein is CATSRDTLREQYF.

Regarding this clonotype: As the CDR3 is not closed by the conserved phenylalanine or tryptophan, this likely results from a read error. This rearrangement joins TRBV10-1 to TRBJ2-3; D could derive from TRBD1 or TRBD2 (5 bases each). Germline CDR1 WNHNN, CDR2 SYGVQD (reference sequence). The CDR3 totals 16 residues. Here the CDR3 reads CASSERGRGSTGTQYL. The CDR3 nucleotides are TGCGCCAGCAGTGAGCGAGGACGGGGCTCCACAGGTACGCAGTATCTT.

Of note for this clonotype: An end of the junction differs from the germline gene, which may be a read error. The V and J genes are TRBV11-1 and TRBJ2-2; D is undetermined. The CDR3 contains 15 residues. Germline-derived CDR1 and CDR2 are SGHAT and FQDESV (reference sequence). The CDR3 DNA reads TGTGCCGGCAGCTATACAGAACCTTTCCCCGGGGAGCTGTTTTTT. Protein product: CAGSYTEPFPGELFF.

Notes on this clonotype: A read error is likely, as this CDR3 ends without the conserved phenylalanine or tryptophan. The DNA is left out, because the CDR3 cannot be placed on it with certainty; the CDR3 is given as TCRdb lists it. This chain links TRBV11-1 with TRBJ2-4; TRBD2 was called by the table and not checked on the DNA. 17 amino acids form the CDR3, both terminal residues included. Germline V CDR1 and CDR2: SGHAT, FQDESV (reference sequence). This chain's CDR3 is CASNSPGTCGTKNIQYL.

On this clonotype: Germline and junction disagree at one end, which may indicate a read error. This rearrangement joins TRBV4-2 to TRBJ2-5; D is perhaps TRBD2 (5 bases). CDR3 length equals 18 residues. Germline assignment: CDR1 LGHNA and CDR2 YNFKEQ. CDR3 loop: CASSQDLMGVPALETQYF. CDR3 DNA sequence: TGTGCCAGCAGTCAAGATCTGATGGGAGTGCCGGCTTTGGAGACCCAGTACTTC.

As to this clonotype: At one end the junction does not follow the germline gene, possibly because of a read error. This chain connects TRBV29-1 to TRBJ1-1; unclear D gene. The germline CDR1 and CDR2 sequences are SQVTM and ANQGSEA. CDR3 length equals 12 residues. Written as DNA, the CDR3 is TGCAGCATGAAGTGGGTTAGAACTGAAGCTTCCTTT. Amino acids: CSMKWVRTEASF.

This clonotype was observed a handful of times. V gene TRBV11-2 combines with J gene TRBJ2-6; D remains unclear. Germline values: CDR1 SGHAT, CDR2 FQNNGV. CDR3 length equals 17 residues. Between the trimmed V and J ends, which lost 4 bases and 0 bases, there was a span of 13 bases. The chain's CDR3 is CASSWVPNLSGANVLTF. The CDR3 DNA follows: TGTGCCAGCAGCTGGGTACCAAATCTCTCTGGGGCCAACGTCCTGACTTTC. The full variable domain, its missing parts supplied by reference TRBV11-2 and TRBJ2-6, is EAGVAQSPRYKIIEKRQSVAFWCNPISGHATLYWYQQILGQGPKLLIQFQNNGVVDDSQLPKDRFSAERLKGVDSTLKIQPAKLEDSAVYLCASSWVPNLSGANVLTFGAGSRLTVL.

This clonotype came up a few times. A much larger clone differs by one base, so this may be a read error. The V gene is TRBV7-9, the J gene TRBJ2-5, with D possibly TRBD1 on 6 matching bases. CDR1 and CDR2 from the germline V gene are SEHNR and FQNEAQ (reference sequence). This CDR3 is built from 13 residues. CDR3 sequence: CAGSLGGSETQYF. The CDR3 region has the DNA TGTGCCGGCAGCTTAGGGGGTTCGGAGACCCAGTACTTC.

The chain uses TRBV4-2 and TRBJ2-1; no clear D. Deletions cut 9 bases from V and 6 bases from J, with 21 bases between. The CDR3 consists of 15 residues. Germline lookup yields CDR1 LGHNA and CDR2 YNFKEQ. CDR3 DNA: TGTGCCAGTATTCATGTTAGTTTTTCCGGCAATGAGCAGTTCTTC. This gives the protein CASIHVSFSGNEQFF.

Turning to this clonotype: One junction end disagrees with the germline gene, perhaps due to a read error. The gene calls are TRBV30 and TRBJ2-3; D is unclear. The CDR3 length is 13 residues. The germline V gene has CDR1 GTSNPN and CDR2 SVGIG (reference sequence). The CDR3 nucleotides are TGTTCCTGGAGTACCAGAAACACAGATAGGCAGTATTTT. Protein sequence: CSWSTRNTDRQYF.

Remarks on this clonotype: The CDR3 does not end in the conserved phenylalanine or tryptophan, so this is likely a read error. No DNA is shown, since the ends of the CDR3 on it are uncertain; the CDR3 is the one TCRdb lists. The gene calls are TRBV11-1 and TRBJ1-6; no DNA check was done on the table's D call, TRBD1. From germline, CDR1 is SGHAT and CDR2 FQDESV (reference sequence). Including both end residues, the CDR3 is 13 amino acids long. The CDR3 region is CASSRTLVSPLLN.

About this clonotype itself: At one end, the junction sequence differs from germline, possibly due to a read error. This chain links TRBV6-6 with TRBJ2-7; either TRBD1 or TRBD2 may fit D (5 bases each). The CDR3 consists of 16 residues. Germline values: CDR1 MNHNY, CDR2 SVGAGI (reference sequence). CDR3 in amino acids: CDSSHSPGRSSYKQYF. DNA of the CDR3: TGTGACAGCAGTCATTCCCCGGGACGCAGCTCCTATAAGCAGTACTTC.

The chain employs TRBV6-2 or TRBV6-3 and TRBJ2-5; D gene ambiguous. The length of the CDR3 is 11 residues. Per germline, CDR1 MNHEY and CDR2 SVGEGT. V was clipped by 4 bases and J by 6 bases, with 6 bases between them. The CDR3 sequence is CASSSAKTQYF. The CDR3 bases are TGTGCCAGCAGTTCCGCCAAGACCCAGTACTTC.

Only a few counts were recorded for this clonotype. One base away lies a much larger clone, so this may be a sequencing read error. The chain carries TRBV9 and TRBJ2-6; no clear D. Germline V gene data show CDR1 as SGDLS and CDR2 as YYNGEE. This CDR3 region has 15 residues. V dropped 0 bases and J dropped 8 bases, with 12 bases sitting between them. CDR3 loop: CASSVGTLGTNVLTF. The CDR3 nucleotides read TGTGCCAGCAGCGTAGGGACCCTCGGAACCAACGTCCTGACTTTC.